This T cell receptor (beta chain) was identified during a study of cytomegalovirus exposure and HLA in healthy donors. Overall study: Early release data held roughly 90 million unique TCRs from HLA-typed donors.

Of note for this clone: No antigen is known for it.

Study-level points and caveats: There were under 200 TCR beta chains listed as cytomegalovirus-associated. HLA-A and HLA-B allele assignments for most subjects were reportedly predicted accurately using TCR beta sequences.

The PCR made use of 60 Vbeta and 13 Jbeta primers. The data were produced by immunoSEQ multiplex PCR, yet TCRdb's version contains in-frame clones alone and is incomplete. The sample includes roughly 76,000 clones. Deletions cut 2 bases from V and 3 bases from J, with 10 bases between. Germline lookup yields CDR1 MDHEN and CDR2 SYDVKM. This CDR3 comprises 15 residues. The chain has TRBV28 and TRBJ2-2, with D perhaps matching TRBD2 (6 bases). Source material: PBMCs. The receptor's source is a female donor in good health and CMV-seropositive. The CDR3 DNA reads as TGTGCCAGCAGTTTAGGAGGGCGGTACACCGGGGAGCTGTTTTTT. Protein: CASSLGGRYTGELFF.